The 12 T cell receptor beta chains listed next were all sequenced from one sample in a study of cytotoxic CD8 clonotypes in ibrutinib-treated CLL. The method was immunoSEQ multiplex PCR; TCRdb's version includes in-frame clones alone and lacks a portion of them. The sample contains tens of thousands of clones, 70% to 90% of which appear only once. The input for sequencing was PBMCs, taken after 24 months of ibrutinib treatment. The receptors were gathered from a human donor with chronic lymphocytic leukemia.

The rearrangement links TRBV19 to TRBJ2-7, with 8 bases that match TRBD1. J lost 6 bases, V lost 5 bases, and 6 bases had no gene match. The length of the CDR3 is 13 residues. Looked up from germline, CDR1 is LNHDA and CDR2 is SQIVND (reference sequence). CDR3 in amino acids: CASSPRGRPEQYF. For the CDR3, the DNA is TGTGCCAGTAGTCCCAGGGGGCGACCCGAGCAGTACTTC. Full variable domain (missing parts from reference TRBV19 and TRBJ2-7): DGGITQSPKYLFRKEGQNVTLSCEQNLNHDAMYWYRQDPGQGLRLIYYSQIVNDFQKGDIAEGYSVSREKKESFPLTVTSAQKNPTAFYLCASSPRGRPEQYFGPGTRLTVT.

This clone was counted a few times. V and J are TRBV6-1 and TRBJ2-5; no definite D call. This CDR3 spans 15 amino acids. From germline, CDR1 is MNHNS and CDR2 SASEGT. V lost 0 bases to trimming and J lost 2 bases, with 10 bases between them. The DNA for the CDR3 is TGTGCCAGCAGTGAAGCGTCCAGACCTCAAGAGACCCAGTACTTC. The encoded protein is CASSEASRPQETQYF.

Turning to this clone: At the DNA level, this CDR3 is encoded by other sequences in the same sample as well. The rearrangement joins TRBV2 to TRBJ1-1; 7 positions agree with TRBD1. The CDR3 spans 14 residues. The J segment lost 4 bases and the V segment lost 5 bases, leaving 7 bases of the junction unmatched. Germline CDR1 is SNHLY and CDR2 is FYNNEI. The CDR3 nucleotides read TGTGCCAGCAGTCTACAGGGGAGGGTCACTGAAGCTTTCTTT. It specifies CASSLQGRVTEAFF.

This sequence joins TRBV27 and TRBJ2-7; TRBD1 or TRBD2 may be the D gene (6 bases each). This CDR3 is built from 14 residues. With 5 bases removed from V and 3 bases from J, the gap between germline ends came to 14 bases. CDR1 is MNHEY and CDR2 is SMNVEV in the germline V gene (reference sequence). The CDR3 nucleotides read TGTGCCAGCAGTCTACAGGGAGGAAACTACGAGCAGTACTTC. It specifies CASSLQGGNYEQYF.

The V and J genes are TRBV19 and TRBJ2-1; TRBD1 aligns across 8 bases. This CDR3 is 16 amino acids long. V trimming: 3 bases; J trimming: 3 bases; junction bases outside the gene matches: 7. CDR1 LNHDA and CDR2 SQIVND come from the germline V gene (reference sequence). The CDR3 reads CASSMGPGTGYNEQFF. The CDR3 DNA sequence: TGTGCCAGTAGTATGGGCCCCGGGACAGGCTACAATGAGCAGTTCTTC.

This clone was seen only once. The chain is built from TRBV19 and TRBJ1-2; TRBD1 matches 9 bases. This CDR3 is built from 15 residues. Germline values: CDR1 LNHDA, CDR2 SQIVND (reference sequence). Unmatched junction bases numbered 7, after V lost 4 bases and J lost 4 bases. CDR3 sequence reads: CASSNTGTGIYGYTF. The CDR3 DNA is TGTGCCAGTAGTAATACCGGGACAGGGATCTATGGCTACACCTTC.

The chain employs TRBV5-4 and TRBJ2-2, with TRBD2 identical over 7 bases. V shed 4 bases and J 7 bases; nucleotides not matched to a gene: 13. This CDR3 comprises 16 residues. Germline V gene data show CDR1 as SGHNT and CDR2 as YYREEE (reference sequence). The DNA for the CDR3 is TGTGCCAGCAGCGCCCCTAGCGGAGGGCGAGGCGGGGAGCTGTTTTTT. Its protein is CASSAPSGGRGGELFF.

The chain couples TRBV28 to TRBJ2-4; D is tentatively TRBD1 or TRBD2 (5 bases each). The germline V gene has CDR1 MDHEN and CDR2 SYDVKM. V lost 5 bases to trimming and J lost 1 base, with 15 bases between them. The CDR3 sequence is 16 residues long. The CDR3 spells CASSPLGVGAKNIQYF. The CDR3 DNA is TGTGCCAGCAGTCCCCTGGGGGTCGGGGCCAAAAACATTCAGTACTTC.

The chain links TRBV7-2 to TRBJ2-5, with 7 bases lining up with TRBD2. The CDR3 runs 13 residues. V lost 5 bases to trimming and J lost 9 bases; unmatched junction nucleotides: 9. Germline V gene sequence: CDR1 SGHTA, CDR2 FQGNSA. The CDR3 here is CASSPAGWGSQYF. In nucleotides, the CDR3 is TGTGCCAGCAGCCCAGCGGGATGGGGGTCCCAGTACTTC.

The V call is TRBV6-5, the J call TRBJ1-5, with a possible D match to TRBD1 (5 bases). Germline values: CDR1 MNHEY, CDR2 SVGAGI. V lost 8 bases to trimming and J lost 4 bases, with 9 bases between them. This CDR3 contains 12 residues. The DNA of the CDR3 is TGTGCCAGCCGGGGCCCTAATCAGCCCCAGCATTTT. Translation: CASRGPNQPQHF.

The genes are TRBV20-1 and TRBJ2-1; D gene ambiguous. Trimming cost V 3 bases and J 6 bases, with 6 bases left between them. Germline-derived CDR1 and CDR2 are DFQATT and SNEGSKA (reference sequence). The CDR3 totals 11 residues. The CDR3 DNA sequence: TGCAGTGCTAGGGGCGCCAATGAGCAGTTCTTC. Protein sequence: CSARGANEQFF.

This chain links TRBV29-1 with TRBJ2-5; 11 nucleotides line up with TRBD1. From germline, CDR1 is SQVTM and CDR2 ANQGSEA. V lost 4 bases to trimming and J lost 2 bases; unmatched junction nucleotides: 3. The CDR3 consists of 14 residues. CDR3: CSVAGDRGQETQYF. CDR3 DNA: TGCAGCGTTGCTGGGGACAGGGGGCAAGAGACCCAGTACTTC.